A single sample is the source of the 18 T cell receptor beta chains below, sequenced in a study of radiation and T cells in renal cell carcinoma. Treatment in this sample: 15 Gy SBRT to primary tumor, nephrectomy 4 weeks later. Measured with immunoSEQ multiplex PCR; TCRdb has only the in-frame clones, and not every one. The table has under 20,000 clones, 50% to 75% seen once. Sequencing was performed on tumor tissue, taken from a patient whose treatment included radiotherapy and nephrectomy. These receptors all stem from a woman in her seventies with renal cell carcinoma.

This clone was detected once. The V and J genes are TRBV6-5 and TRBJ1-1, with 7 bases that match TRBD1. V lost 2 bases to trimming and J lost 6 bases; unmatched junction nucleotides: 3. Germline CDR1 and CDR2: MNHEY and SVGAGI. CDR3 length: 13 residues. This chain's CDR3 is CASSYTGDAEAFF. CDR3 sequence (DNA): TGTGCCAGCAGTTACACAGGGGACGCTGAAGCTTTCTTT.

The chain links TRBV4-3 to TRBJ2-1, with D tentatively TRBD2 (6 bases). CDR3 size: 14 residues. V was shortened by 0 bases and J by 10 bases, with 13 bases between the two germline ends. Germline CDR1 reads LGHNA; CDR2 reads YSLEER. In nucleotides, the CDR3 is TGCGCCAGCAGCCAAGATGAGGCAGGGAGGGAGCAGTTCTTC. It translates to CASSQDEAGREQFF.

V usage is TRBV5-5 and J usage is TRBJ2-7, with a tentative D call TRBD2 (6 bases). This CDR3 contains 14 residues. The V gene lost 0 bases and the J gene lost 1 base, with 8 bases spanning the gap. The germline gives CDR1 SGHKS, CDR2 YYEKEE (reference sequence). The CDR3 here is CASSLVGGSYEQYF. For the CDR3, the DNA is TGTGCCAGCAGCTTGGTGGGGGGTTCCTACGAGCAGTACTTC.

The V and J genes are TRBV30 and TRBJ2-1; TRBD2 matches at 12 bases. Germline V CDR1 and CDR2: GTSNPN, SVGIG (reference sequence). V gave up 0 bases and J gave up 3 bases; unmatched junction bases: 6. The CDR3 spans 17 residues. This CDR3 reads CAWSVPRLAGVYNEQFF. CDR3 in DNA: TGTGCCTGGAGTGTACCCAGACTAGCGGGAGTCTACAATGAGCAGTTCTTC.

The rearrangement links TRBV18 to TRBJ2-5, with D possibly TRBD1 on 6 matching bases. There are 13 residues in the CDR3. V was cut by 5 bases and J by 3 bases, with 10 bases left in between. Germline V gene lookup returns CDR1 KGHSH and CDR2 LQKENI. CDR3 DNA sequence: TGTGCCAGCTCAGTACAGGGAGAAGAGACCCAGTACTTC. Protein: CASSVQGEETQYF.

This clone was seen at least ten times. The CDR3 loop reads CASSSGFYNEQFF. Written as DNA, the CDR3 is TGTGCCAGCAGCTCCGGGTTCTACAATGAGCAGTTCTTC. The chain joins TRBV7-9 to TRBJ2-1; D remains unclear. This CDR3 has 13 residues. Germline CDR1 reads SEHNR; CDR2 reads FQNEAQ (reference sequence). The V end was cut by 4 bases, the J end by 3 bases, with 7 bases between.

The chain uses TRBV5-6 and TRBJ2-7, with 8 bases fitting TRBD1. Germline V CDR1 and CDR2: SGHDT, YYEEEE. The V segment lost 5 bases and the J segment 7 bases; nucleotides outside the gene matches: 8. CDR3 length equals 13 residues. DNA for the CDR3: TGTGCCAGCAGTCCGACAGGGGCGGGGGAGCAGTACTTC. Amino acid sequence: CASSPTGAGEQYF.

By proportion, this clone is medium-sized (0.01 to 0.1%). The chain recombines TRBV5-6 with TRBJ2-2; D gene unclear. The germline V gene has CDR1 SGHDT and CDR2 YYEEEE. The ends were cut back, 4 bases at V and 7 bases at J, with 14 bases in the middle. The CDR3 loop spans 14 amino acids. CDR3 nucleotides: TGTGCCAGCAGCCGTCTCGATTCGCACGGGGAGCTGTTTTTT. Amino acids: CASSRLDSHGELFF.

The chain couples TRBV10-3 to TRBJ2-1; 8 nucleotides match TRBD2. Trimming cost V 3 bases and J 14 bases; bases outside gene matches: 9. The CDR3 is 13 amino acids. Germline values: CDR1 ENHRY, CDR2 SYGVKD. The DNA for the CDR3 is TGTGCCATCAGTGAAGCAGGGACTAGTAAAGAGTTCTTC. Its protein product is CAISEAGTSKEFF.

The V and J genes are TRBV5-4 and TRBJ2-6; perhaps TRBD2 as D (5 bases). The CDR3 consists of 18 residues. The ends were cut back, 9 bases at V and 0 bases at J, with 22 bases in the middle. Germline V lookup: CDR1 SGHNT, CDR2 YYREEE (reference sequence). The CDR3 bases are TGTGCCACCCCAAGGGAACCAGCGGCTAGCTCTGGGGCCAACGTCCTGACTTTC. Amino acid sequence: CATPREPAASSGANVLTF.

This clone was detected only once. The chain couples TRBV29-1 to TRBJ1-1, with 7 bases fitting TRBD1. CDR1 SQVTM and CDR2 ANQGSEA come from the germline V gene. CDR3 length equals 15 residues. V lost 6 bases and J lost 4; bases outside the gene matches: 14. CDR3 coding DNA: TGCAGCGTACAGGGGAAACAGGGTCAGGGCACTGAAGCTTTCTTT. The encoded protein is CSVQGKQGQGTEAFF.

This chain connects TRBV29-1 to TRBJ2-1; either TRBD1 or TRBD2 may supply D (5 bases each). This CDR3 has 14 amino acids. The V gene's germline CDR1 is SQVTM and CDR2 ANQGSEA. The ends were cut back, 3 bases at V and 7 bases at J, with 16 bases in the middle. In DNA, the CDR3 is TGCAGCGTTGATAGCCAAAAGGGACCTAATGAGCAGTTCTTC. This translates into CSVDSQKGPNEQFF.

The gene calls are TRBV11-2 and TRBJ2-1; D is unclear. The CDR3 loop spans 15 amino acids. The V end was cut by 2 bases, the J end by 5 bases, with 13 bases between. CDR1 and CDR2 (germline): SGHAT, FQNNGV. DNA for the CDR3: TGTGCCAGCAGCTTAACCCCAGGAAGTAACAATGAGCAGTTCTTC. It translates to CASSLTPGSNNEQFF.

The chain carries TRBV19 and TRBJ2-3; 11 nucleotides line up with TRBD2. CDR3 length: 16 residues. J gave up 1 base and V 5 bases, and 5 bases lay outside the gene matches. The V gene's germline CDR1 is LNHDA and CDR2 SQIVND (reference sequence). The DNA for the CDR3 is TGTGCCAGTAGTGATCAACTAGCGGGAGGCACAGATACGCAGTATTTT. Protein sequence: CASSDQLAGGTDTQYF.

This clone was observed a few times. This chain uses TRBV28 with TRBJ2-2; D gene uncertain. The CDR3 has 12 amino acids. Germline loops: CDR1 MDHEN, CDR2 SYDVKM. Trimming took off 1 base at V and 6 bases at J, with 3 bases between the two ends. The CDR3 DNA reads TGTGCCAGCAGTTTATTAGCCGGGGAGCTGTTTTTT. This codes for CASSLLAGELFF.

There are a few counts of this clone. This chain uses TRBV10-2 with TRBJ2-1, with no clear D. V was trimmed by 2 bases and J by 10 bases, leaving 6 bases between them. The length of the CDR3 is 11 residues. The germline V gene encodes CDR1 WSHSY and CDR2 SAAADI. The CDR3 region is CASSEDREQFF. In DNA, the CDR3 is TGCGCCAGCAGTGAGGACCGAGAGCAGTTCTTC.

The genes are TRBV9 and TRBJ1-5; unclear D gene. With 0 bases removed from V and 2 bases from J, the gap between germline ends came to 12 bases. CDR3 size: 16 residues. Germline CDR1 is SGDLS and CDR2 is YYNGEE. The CDR3 DNA reads as TGTGCCAGCAGCGTAGCTGATGGGGAGGGCAATCAGCCCCAGCATTTT. Its protein is CASSVADGEGNQPQHF.

The J gene is TRBJ1-5, the V gene TRBV2, with 9 bases that match TRBD1. Germline values: CDR1 SNHLY, CDR2 FYNNEI. V lost 6 bases and J lost 0; bases outside the gene matches: 3. The CDR3 is made up of 15 amino acids. For the CDR3, the DNA is TGTGCCAGCAGGAAGGACAGGGGTAGCAATCAGCCCCAGCATTTT. It is translated as CASRKDRGSNQPQHF.